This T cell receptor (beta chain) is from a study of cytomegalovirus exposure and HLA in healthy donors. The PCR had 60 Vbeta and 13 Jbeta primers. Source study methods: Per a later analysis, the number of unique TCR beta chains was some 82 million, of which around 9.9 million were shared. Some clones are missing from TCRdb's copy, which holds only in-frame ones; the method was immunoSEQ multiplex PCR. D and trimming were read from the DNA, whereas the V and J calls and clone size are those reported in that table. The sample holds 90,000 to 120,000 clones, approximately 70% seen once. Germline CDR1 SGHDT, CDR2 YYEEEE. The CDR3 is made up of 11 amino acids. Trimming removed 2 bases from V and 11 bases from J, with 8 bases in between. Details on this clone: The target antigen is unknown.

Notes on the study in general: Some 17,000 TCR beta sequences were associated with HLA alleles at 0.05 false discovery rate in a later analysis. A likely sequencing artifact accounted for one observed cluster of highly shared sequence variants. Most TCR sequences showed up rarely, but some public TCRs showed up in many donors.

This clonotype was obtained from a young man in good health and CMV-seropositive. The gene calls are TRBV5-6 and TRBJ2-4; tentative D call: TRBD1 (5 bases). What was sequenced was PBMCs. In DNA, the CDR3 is TGTGCCAGCAGCTTTCAGGGTTTTCAGTACTTC. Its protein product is CASSFQGFQYF.